The 24 T cell receptor beta chains below come from one sample, sequenced in a study of response to subunit inactivated influenza vaccine. A single record per CDR3 protein comes from TCRdb applying MiXCR to the RT-PCR reads. The sample shows around 580,000 distinct CDR3 sequences, approximately 10% of them seen only once. The source was PBMCs from blood, collected on the day of vaccination. The receptors were sampled from a man aged 50-59 years who received an inactivated influenza vaccine.

J is TRBJ2-5 and V is TRBV27, with D maybe TRBD2 (6 bases). CDR1 is MNHEY and CDR2 is SMNVEV in the germline V gene (reference sequence). The CDR3 runs 16 residues. Trimming cost V 6 bases and J 5 bases, with 22 bases left between them. CDR3 residues: CASSLLGTRPRETQYF. The CDR3 DNA reads TGTGCCAGCAGCCTACTTGGGACTCGACCTCGGGAGACCCAGTACTTC.

The V call is TRBV28, the J call TRBJ2-7; D gene uncertain. In germline, CDR1 is MDHEN, CDR2 SYDVKM. Trimming took off 3 bases at V and 2 bases at J, with 14 bases between the two ends. The CDR3 sequence is 15 residues long. CDR3: CASSFIQDPPYEQYF. CDR3 in DNA: TGTGCCAGCAGTTTTATCCAGGATCCACCCTACGAGCAGTACTTC.

In its sample, this clonotype was seen a few times. J is TRBJ2-3 and V is TRBV28; 9 positions agree with TRBD1. V lost 2 bases, J lost 4 bases, and 4 bases stayed unmatched. Germline CDR1 and CDR2: MDHEN and SYDVKM. This CDR3 comprises 15 residues. The DNA for the CDR3 is TGTGCCAGCAGTTTACCGGGACAGGGTGCAGATACGCAGTATTTT. Residues: CASSLPGQGADTQYF.

This clonotype was seen many times. The chain has TRBV4-1 and TRBJ1-3; TRBD1 might be the D (6 bases). The V end was cut by 5 bases, the J end by 0 bases, with 11 bases between. This CDR3 is 15 amino acids long. Germline assignment: CDR1 MGHRA and CDR2 YSYEKL. The CDR3 loop is CASSSTGLSGNTIYF. The CDR3 nucleotides are TGCGCCAGCAGCTCTACAGGGCTCTCTGGAAACACCATATATTTT.

A few counts support this clonotype. This chain joins TRBV12-3 or TRBV12-4 and TRBJ1-3; D unclear. V lost 4 bases and J lost 2, with 9 bases in between. The CDR3 has 14 residues. CDR3 nucleotide sequence: TGTGCCAGCAGTTCCGAAGGCGCTGGAAACACCATATATTTT. This sequence encodes CASSSEGAGNTIYF.

This clonotype showed up many times. The genes are TRBV5-1 and TRBJ2-3, with D perhaps TRBD2 (6 bases). CDR3 size: 14 residues. Germline values: CDR1 SGHRS, CDR2 YFSETQ. V shed 5 bases and J shed 5 bases, with 15 bases lying between them. CDR3 loop: CASRVAEGRDTQYF. The CDR3 DNA sequence: TGCGCCAGCAGGGTTGCGGAGGGGAGAGATACGCAGTATTTT.

There are a few counts of this clonotype. The chain carries TRBV3-1 and TRBJ2-3; TRBD2 is a possible D gene (6 bases). The V gene lost 1 base and the J gene lost 4 bases, with 15 bases spanning the gap. The CDR3 spans 16 residues. Germline V gives CDR1 LGHDT, CDR2 YNNKEL (reference sequence). The CDR3 sequence: CASSQARLVRADTQYF. The CDR3 DNA reads as TGTGCCAGCAGCCAAGCCCGACTAGTACGTGCAGATACGCAGTATTTT.

Ten or more counts support this clonotype. The V and J genes are TRBV4-3 and TRBJ1-3; tentatively, D is TRBD1 (6 bases). The CDR3 has 16 residues. Germline V lookup: CDR1 LGHNA, CDR2 YSLEER. Trimming pared 0 bases from V and 2 bases from J, leaving 11 bases between. DNA of the CDR3: TGCGCCAGCAGCCAAGATGGGGGGCTTGCTGGAAACACCATATATTTT. This gives the protein CASSQDGGLAGNTIYF.

The sample holds a few counts of this clonotype. The chain links TRBV7-8 to TRBJ1-4; D gene ambiguous. Trimming removed 5 bases at V and 7 bases at J, with 17 bases between. The CDR3 is 15 amino acids. Germline CDR1 and CDR2: SGHVS and FQNEAQ. The CDR3, as DNA: TGTGCCAGCAGCACCCCGACGGGAATGGCTGAAAAACTGTTTTTT. As protein: CASSTPTGMAEKLFF.

This clonotype was counted between two and nine times. V is TRBV12-3 or TRBV12-4 and J is TRBJ2-2; TRBD2 matches at 13 bases. The CDR3 covers 16 residues. V trimming: 6 bases; J trimming: 7 bases; junction bases outside the gene matches: 8. The CDR3 is CASSLTSGRAVGELFF. The CDR3 DNA reads as TGTGCCAGCAGCCTAACTAGCGGGAGGGCCGTCGGGGAGCTGTTTTTT.

The CDR3 here is CRQGSDYGYTF. The CDR3 bases are TGCAGACAGGGATCTGACTATGGCTACACCTTC. This rearrangement joins TRBV20-1 to TRBJ1-2; D is possibly TRBD1 (6 bases). The CDR3 is 11 residues long. CDR1 DFQATT and CDR2 SNEGSKA come from the germline V gene (reference sequence).

The sample holds many counts of this clonotype. The rearrangement links TRBV29-1 to TRBJ2-7; 11 bases are a match to TRBD2. There are 15 residues in the CDR3. J lost 1 base, V lost 0 bases, and 2 bases had no gene match. CDR1 and CDR2 from the germline V gene are SQVTM and ANQGSEA. The CDR3 sequence is CSVEDRLAGSYEQYF. CDR3 nucleotide sequence: TGCAGCGTTGAAGATAGACTAGCGGGGTCCTACGAGCAGTACTTC.

The chain couples TRBV29-1 to TRBJ1-2, with D unresolved. CDR3 length equals 14 residues. Germline values: CDR1 SQVTM, CDR2 ANQGSEA. V was pared by 0 bases and J by 5 bases, with 13 bases between. CDR3: CSVEDLGERYGYTF. The CDR3 DNA follows: TGCAGCGTTGAAGATCTGGGAGAGAGGTATGGCTACACCTTC.

This clonotype occurred many times. This chain uses TRBV6-1 with TRBJ1-6, with D perhaps TRBD1 (5 bases). V lost 5 bases and J 10 bases, leaving 24 bases between the germline ends. From germline, CDR1 is MNHNS and CDR2 SASEGT. The CDR3 totals 17 residues. CDR3 DNA sequence: TGTGCCAGCAGTATCCTTTCGACGGGGCTTGGAGGGTCACCCCTCCACTTT. Translated: CASSILSTGLGGSPLHF.

The chain has TRBV5-1 and TRBJ2-6; no clear D gene. CDR3 length: 15 residues. V lost 1 base to trimming and J lost 0 bases, with 5 bases between them. Germline assignment: CDR1 SGHRS and CDR2 YFSETQ. The CDR3, as DNA: TGCGCCAGCAGCTTGTCAGCCTCTGGGGCCAACGTCCTGACTTTC. It codes for CASSLSASGANVLTF. The full variable domain, rest sourced from reference TRBV5-1 and TRBJ2-6, is KAGVTQTPRYLIKTRGQQVTLSCSPISGHRSVSWYQQTPGQGLQFLFEYFSETQRNKGNFPGRFSGRQFSNSRSEMNVSTLELGDSALYLCASSLSASGANVLTFGAGSRLTVL.

This sequence joins TRBV7-8 and TRBJ1-5; D remains ambiguous. The CDR3 is made up of 16 amino acids. The ends were cut back, 3 bases at V and 6 bases at J, with 18 bases in the middle. Germline V CDR1 and CDR2: SGHVS, FQNEAQ. The CDR3 DNA follows: TGTGCCAGCAGCTTTGGGTATTCGGGAAGGGCTCAGCCCCAGCATTTT. As protein: CASSFGYSGRAQPQHF. Full variable domain (remainder filled in from reference TRBV7-8 and TRBJ1-5): GAGVSQSPRYKVAKRGQDVALRCDPISGHVSLFWYQQALGQGPEFLTYFQNEAQLDKSGLPSDRFFAERPEGSVSTLKIQRTQQEDSAVYLCASSFGYSGRAQPQHFGDGTRLSIL.

This clonotype was recorded many times. V is TRBV7-9 and J is TRBJ2-7; 11 bases align to TRBD2. V shed 1 base, J shed 2 bases, and the junction held 7 bases outside the gene matches. The CDR3 consists of 17 residues. Germline CDR1 SEHNR, CDR2 FQNEAQ (reference sequence). The CDR3 loop reads CASSLVLGTSGTYEQYF. As DNA, the CDR3 is TGTGCCAGCAGCTTAGTATTGGGGACTAGCGGAACCTACGAGCAGTACTTC.

This clonotype has ten or more counts. The chain combines TRBV2 with TRBJ2-7; possible D gene TRBD1, 6 bases. Trimming took off 0 bases at V and 3 bases at J, with 9 bases between the two ends. The CDR3 has 14 amino acids. Looked up from germline, CDR1 is SNHLY and CDR2 is FYNNEI. CDR3 loop: CASSEAVGGYEQYF. CDR3 bases: TGTGCCAGCAGTGAAGCGGTAGGGGGCTACGAGCAGTACTTC.

The rearrangement uses TRBV12-3 or TRBV12-4 and TRBJ1-1; tentative D call: TRBD1 (5 bases). Trimming stripped 6 bases from V and 4 bases from J, with 15 bases between. The CDR3 is 14 residues long. DNA of the CDR3: TGTGCCAGCAGACTTAACCAGGGAGGCACTGAAGCTTTCTTT. This sequence encodes CASRLNQGGTEAFF.

This clonotype came up a few times. V is TRBV20-1 and J is TRBJ2-1; 10 bases are a match to TRBD2. Per the germline V gene, CDR1 is DFQATT and CDR2 is SNEGSKA (reference sequence). CDR3 size: 16 residues. J lost 2 bases, V lost 0 bases, and 4 bases had no gene match. CDR3 region: CSARDSGTSAYNEQFF. DNA for the CDR3: TGCAGTGCTAGAGACTCCGGGACTAGCGCCTACAATGAGCAGTTCTTC.

The CDR3 here is CASSVESSLGTQYF. In DNA form, the CDR3 reads TGTGCCAGCAGCGTAGAATCCTCCTTGGGGACCCAGTACTTC. The J gene is TRBJ2-5, the V gene TRBV9; D not resolved. The ends were cut back, 0 bases at V and 7 bases at J, with 13 bases in the middle. There are 14 residues in the CDR3. Looked up from germline, CDR1 is SGDLS and CDR2 is YYNGEE.

The chain has TRBV29-1 and TRBJ2-7; TRBD2 is a possible D gene (5 bases). Germline V lookup: CDR1 SQVTM, CDR2 ANQGSEA. The CDR3 contains 13 residues. Trimming took off 6 bases at V and 0 bases at J, with 12 bases between the two ends. The CDR3 nucleotides read TGCAGCGTCCAGATGACTACCTCCTACGAGCAGTACTTC. It codes for CSVQMTTSYEQYF.

This clonotype was counted ten times or more. J is TRBJ2-1 and V is TRBV12-3 or TRBV12-4; 12 positions agree with TRBD2. The CDR3 has 15 amino acids. After removal of 6 bases from V and 1 base from J, the junction contained 1 base not matched to a gene. The DNA for the CDR3 is TGTGCCAGCAGAACTAGCGGGAGGTCCTACAATGAGCAGTTCTTC. Translated: CASRTSGRSYNEQFF.

The J gene is TRBJ2-2, the V gene TRBV20-1; possibly TRBD1 or TRBD2 for D (5 bases each). CDR3 length: 12 amino acids. Germline V gene sequence: CDR1 DFQATT, CDR2 SNEGSKA (reference sequence). Trimming left V 3 bases short and J 6 bases short, with 8 bases between. As DNA, the CDR3 is TGCAGTGCTAGGAGGGGACCCGGGGAGCTGTTTTTT. It codes for CSARRGPGELFF.